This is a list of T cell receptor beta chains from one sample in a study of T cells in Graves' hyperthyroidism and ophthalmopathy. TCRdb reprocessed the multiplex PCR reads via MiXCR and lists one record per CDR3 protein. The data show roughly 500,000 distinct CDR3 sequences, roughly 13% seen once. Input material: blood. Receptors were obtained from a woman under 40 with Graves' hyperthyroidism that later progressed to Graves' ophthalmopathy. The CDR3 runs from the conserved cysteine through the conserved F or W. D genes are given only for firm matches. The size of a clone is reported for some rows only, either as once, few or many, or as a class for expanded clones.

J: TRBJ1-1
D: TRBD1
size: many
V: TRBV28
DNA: TGTGCCAGCAGTTTACCCCGGGACAGGCGGGGCACTGAAGCTTTCTTT
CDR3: CASSLPRDRRGTEAFF

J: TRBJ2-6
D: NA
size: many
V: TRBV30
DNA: TGTGCCTGTGACGGCCTGGGGGCCAACGTCCTGACTTTC
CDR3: CACDGLGANVLTF

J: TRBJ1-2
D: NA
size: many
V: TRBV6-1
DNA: TGTGCCAGCAGTTCGGGGAGAACTGACGATCTCTATGGCTACACCTTC
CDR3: CASSSGRTDDLYGYTF

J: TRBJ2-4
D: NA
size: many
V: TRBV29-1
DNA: TGCAGCGTTGATTCAGGGAACAACATTCAGTACTTC
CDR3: CSVDSGNNIQYF

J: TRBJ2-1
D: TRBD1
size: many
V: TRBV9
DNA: TGTGCCAGCAGCGTAGCGCTGACAGGGCTTCTTGACAATGAGCAGTTCTTC
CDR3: CASSVALTGLLDNEQFF

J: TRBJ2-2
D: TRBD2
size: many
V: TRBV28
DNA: TGTGCCAGCAGGGGGACTAGCGGGATGGCCGGGGAGCTGTTTTTT
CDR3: CASRGTSGMAGELFF

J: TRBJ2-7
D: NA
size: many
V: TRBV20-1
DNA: TGCAGTGCTAGCGGTCCCGCGACGGCGCGTTTCTACGAGCAGTACTTC
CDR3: CSASGPATARFYEQYF

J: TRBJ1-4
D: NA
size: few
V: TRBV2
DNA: TGTGCCAGCAGCACGATTATCAGTGAAAAACTGTTTTTT
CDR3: CASSTIISEKLFF

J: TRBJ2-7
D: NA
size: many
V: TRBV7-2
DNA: TGTGCCAGCAGACCCGGAGGGGTACCCTACGAGCAGTACTTC
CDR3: CASRPGGVPYEQYF

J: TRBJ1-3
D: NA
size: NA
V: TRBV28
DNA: TGTGCCAGCAGCCCCCTGGGAACTCTCCTCGGAAACACCACATATTTT
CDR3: CASSPLGTLLGNTTYF

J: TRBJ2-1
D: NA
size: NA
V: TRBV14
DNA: TGTGCCAGCAGCCCCCGCTGGTATGACTACAATGAGCAGTTCTTC
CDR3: CASSPRWYDYNEQFF

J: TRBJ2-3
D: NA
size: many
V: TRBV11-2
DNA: TGTGCCAGCAGCTTAGTCGGCCTAGTTCCCACAGATACGCAGTATTTT
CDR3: CASSLVGLVPTDTQYF

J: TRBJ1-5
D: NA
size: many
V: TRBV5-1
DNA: TGCGCCAGCAGCTTGGATGCGGTCCAGCCCCAGCATTTT
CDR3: CASSLDAVQPQHF

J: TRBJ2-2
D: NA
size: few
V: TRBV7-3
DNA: TGTGCCAGCAGCTTAAGCGGCCAGGGGGGCACCGGGGAGCTGTTTTTT
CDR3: CASSLSGQGGTGELFF

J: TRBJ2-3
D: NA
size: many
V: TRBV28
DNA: TGTGCCAGCAGTTTAGAACAGTCAATCACAGATACGCAGTATTTT
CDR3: CASSLEQSITDTQYF

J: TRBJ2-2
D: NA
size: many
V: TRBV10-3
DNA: TGTGCCATCAGGGCGGGATCGAACACCGGGGAGCTGTTTTTT
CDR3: CAIRAGSNTGELFF

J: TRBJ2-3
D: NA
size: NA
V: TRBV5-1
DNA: TGCGCCAGCCGACAGGTGACAGATACGCAGTATTTT
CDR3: CASRQVTDTQYF

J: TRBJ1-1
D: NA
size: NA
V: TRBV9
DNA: TGTGCCAGCAGCGTACTTGACAGATCGGAAGCTTTCTTT
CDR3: CASSVLDRSEAFF

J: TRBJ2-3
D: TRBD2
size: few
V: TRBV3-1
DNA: TGTGCCAGCAGCCAAGCTGCTAGCGGAGTTGTCACAGATACGCAGTATTTT
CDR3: CASSQAASGVVTDTQYF

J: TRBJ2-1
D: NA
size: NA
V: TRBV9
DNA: TGTGCCAGCAGCGGCAGGGGGGAGTTGTACAATGAGCAGTTCTTC
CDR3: CASSGRGELYNEQFF

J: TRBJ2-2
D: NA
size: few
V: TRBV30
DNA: TGTGCCTGGCGTAGGGGAGCCGGGGAGCTGTTTTTT
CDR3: CAWRRGAGELFF

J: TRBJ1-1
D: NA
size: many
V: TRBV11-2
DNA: TGTGCCAGCGGCCTACAGCAAAACACTGAAGCTTTCTTT
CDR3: CASGLQQNTEAFF

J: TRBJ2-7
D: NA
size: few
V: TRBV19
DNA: TGTGCCAGCCGCCGTTCCTTCGACAGCACCTACGAGCAGTACTTC
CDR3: CASRRSFDSTYEQYF

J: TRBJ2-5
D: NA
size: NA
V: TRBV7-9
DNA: TGTGCCAGCAGCAGAATCGGGGGAGTGGAGACCCAGTACTTC
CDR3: CASSRIGGVETQYF

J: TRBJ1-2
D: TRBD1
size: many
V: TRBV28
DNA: TGTGCCAGCAGAGAGACAGGGGGTGACTATGGCTACACCTTC
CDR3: CASRETGGDYGYTF

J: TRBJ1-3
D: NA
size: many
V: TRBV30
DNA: TGTGCCTGGAGTGGATCAAGGGCTGGAAACACCATATATTTT
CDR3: CAWSGSRAGNTIYF

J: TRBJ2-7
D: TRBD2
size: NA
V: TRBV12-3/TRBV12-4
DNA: TGTGCCAGCGGACTAGCGGGAAGGTACGAGCAGTACTTC
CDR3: CASGLAGRYEQYF

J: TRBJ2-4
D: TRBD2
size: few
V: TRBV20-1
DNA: TGCAGTGCTAGAGATGGGAGGGAGTCCGCCATTCAGTACTTC
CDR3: CSARDGRESAIQYF

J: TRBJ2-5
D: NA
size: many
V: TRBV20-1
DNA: TGCAGTGCTTTCCTCAATAGCGCAAAAGAGACCCAGTACTTC
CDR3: CSAFLNSAKETQYF

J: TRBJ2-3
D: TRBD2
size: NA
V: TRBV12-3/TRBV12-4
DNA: TGTGCCGGCAGTGACCCGACTAGCGGGTTCGGAACCACAGATACGCAGTATTTT
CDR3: CAGSDPTSGFGTTDTQYF

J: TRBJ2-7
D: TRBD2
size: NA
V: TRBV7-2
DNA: TGTGCCAGCAGCCGAATTCGTACTAGCGGGGGTTACGAGCAGTACTTC
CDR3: CASSRIRTSGGYEQYF

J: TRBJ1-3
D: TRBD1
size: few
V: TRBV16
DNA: TGTGCCAGCAGCCCCGGGACAGTTAAATACTCTGGAAACACCATATATTTT
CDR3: CASSPGTVKYSGNTIYF

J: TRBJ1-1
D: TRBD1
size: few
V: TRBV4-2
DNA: TGTGCCAGCAGCCAAGAGGGACAGGGGTTCGCTGAAGCTTTCTTT
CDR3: CASSQEGQGFAEAFF

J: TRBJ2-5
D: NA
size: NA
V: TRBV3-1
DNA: TGTGCCAGCGCCCCCGGGAGTCAGCAGACCCAGTACTTC
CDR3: CASAPGSQQTQYF

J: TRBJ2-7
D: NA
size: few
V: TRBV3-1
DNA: TGTGCCAGCAGCCAAGACACAATCTACGAGCAGTACTTC
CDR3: CASSQDTIYEQYF

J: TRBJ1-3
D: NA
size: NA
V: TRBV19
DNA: TGTGCCAGTATGCAGGTCTACCTCTCTGGAAACACCATATATTTT
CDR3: CASMQVYLSGNTIYF

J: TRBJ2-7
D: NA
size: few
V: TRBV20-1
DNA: TGCAGTGCTCATTCTGGGGGGATCGAGCAGTACTTC
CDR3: CSAHSGGIEQYF